The 24 T cell receptor beta chains listed next were all sequenced from one sample in a study of regulatory T cells in long-lasting Graves disease. Arm-PCR with iRepertoire HTBI primers amplified the CDR3 regions for these TCR beta libraries. TCRdb used MiXCR to reprocess the multiplex PCR reads, holding one entry per CDR3 protein. This sample has roughly 430,000 distinct CDR3 sequences, with roughly 23% found just once. Time point here: persistent/refractory GD, antithyroid drugs over 5 years with positive TRAb. The TCR library used RNA extracted from PBMCs. Sequenced material: peripheral blood mononuclear cells (PBMCs), taken when the disease was refractory, from a patient treated with antithyroid drugs. These receptors were taken from a female donor with Graves disease.

The chain carries TRBV28 and TRBJ2-3; 7 nucleotides align to TRBD1. J was trimmed by 0 bases and V by 3 bases; bases with no gene match: 9. The CDR3 runs to 17 residues. Germline CDR1 is MDHEN and CDR2 is SYDVKM. This chain's CDR3 is CASSLSPGTASTDTQYF. DNA of the CDR3: TGTGCCAGCAGTTTGTCCCCCGGGACAGCTAGCACAGATACGCAGTATTTT.

The V gene is TRBV5-6, the J gene TRBJ2-5; no clear D gene. The germline CDR1 and CDR2 sequences are SGHDT and YYEEEE. Trimming cost V 1 base and J 1 base, with 11 bases left between them. This CDR3 has 15 residues. The CDR3 loop is CASSLRSASQETQYF. CDR3 sequence (DNA): TGTGCCAGCAGCTTGCGCAGTGCGTCCCAAGAGACCCAGTACTTC.

This chain joins TRBV25-1 and TRBJ1-1; D is possibly TRBD1 (6 bases). Trimming pared 2 bases from V and 12 bases from J, leaving 16 bases between. In germline, CDR1 is MGHDK, CDR2 SYGVNS. CDR3 length: 13 amino acids. The CDR3 loop reads CASSELLRGPTFF. In nucleotides, the CDR3 is TGTGCCAGCAGTGAACTTCTTCGGGGGCCAACTTTCTTT.

For this clonotype: This may come from a read error, since a much larger clone is one base off. This chain joins TRBV6-1 and TRBJ2-2, with a possible D match to TRBD1 (5 bases). V was pared by 5 bases and J by 2 bases, with 21 bases between. The CDR3 length is 18 residues. From germline, CDR1 is MNHNS and CDR2 SASEGT. The CDR3 is CASSPPSPSQANTGELFF. CDR3 DNA sequence: TGTGCCAGCAGTCCCCCCAGCCCCTCACAGGCAAACACCGGGGAGCTGTTTTTT.

This clonotype was counted ten times or more. The rearrangement uses TRBV28 and TRBJ2-7, with D hard to call. Germline CDR1 and CDR2: MDHEN and SYDVKM. V dropped 3 bases and J dropped 7 bases, with 7 bases sitting between them. This CDR3 contains 11 residues. CDR3 protein: CASSFKGEQYF. CDR3 in DNA: TGTGCCAGCAGTTTCAAGGGAGAGCAGTACTTC.

This clonotype was seen a handful of times. This rearrangement joins TRBV29-1 to TRBJ2-2; TRBD1 might be the D (6 bases). Germline V CDR1 and CDR2: SQVTM, ANQGSEA. Trimming cost V 2 bases and J 0 bases, with 10 bases left between them. CDR3 length equals 15 residues. CDR3 protein: CSVEIPGANTGELFF. The CDR3 coding sequence is TGCAGCGTTGAAATTCCAGGGGCGAACACCGGGGAGCTGTTTTTT.

In this sample, this clonotype turned up a few times. This chain uses TRBV12-3 or TRBV12-4 with TRBJ2-3, with 9 bases fitting TRBD2. V shed 5 bases and J 4 bases; nucleotides not matched to a gene: 7. The CDR3 consists of 15 residues. The CDR3 spells CASSPGLAVSDTQYF. CDR3 coding DNA: TGTGCCAGCAGTCCGGGACTAGCTGTTTCAGATACGCAGTATTTT.

This clonotype was seen many times. The chain is built from TRBV6-1 and TRBJ1-5; D is unresolved. With 2 bases removed from V and 2 bases from J, the gap between germline ends came to 19 bases. The germline CDR1 and CDR2 sequences are MNHNS and SASEGT. CDR3 size: 18 residues. The CDR3 region is CASSEPLPSTKGNQPQHF. The CDR3 nucleotides read TGTGCCAGCAGTGAACCCCTCCCCTCCACTAAGGGCAATCAGCCCCAGCATTTT.

The chain carries TRBV19 and TRBJ2-5; TRBD1 matches at 8 bases. J gave up 4 bases and V 4 bases, and 11 bases lay outside the gene matches. Per germline, CDR1 LNHDA and CDR2 SQIVND (reference sequence). The CDR3 runs to 16 residues. CDR3 in amino acids: CASSSNHRGKRETQYF. The CDR3 nucleotides are TGTGCCAGTAGTAGCAACCACAGGGGGAAGAGAGAGACCCAGTACTTC.

Ten or more counts support this clonotype. The chain links TRBV24-1 to TRBJ2-2, with TRBD1 matching over 9 bases. The trim removed 4 bases at V and 4 bases at J, leaving 12 bases unmatched. This CDR3 comprises 18 residues. Germline CDR1 reads KGHDR; CDR2 reads SFDVKD. CDR3 coding DNA: TGTGCCACCAGTGAGCGTCTTACAGGGGGCGATTTCACCGGGGAGCTGTTTTTT. It encodes CATSERLTGGDFTGELFF.

A few counts support this clonotype. This chain connects TRBV12-3 or TRBV12-4 to TRBJ2-3; a possible D gene is TRBD2 (6 bases). Trimming pared 0 bases from V and 4 bases from J, leaving 14 bases between. The CDR3 length is 16 residues. CDR3 sequence: CASSLARLATPDTQYF. The CDR3 region has the DNA TGTGCCAGCAGTTTAGCGCGCCTAGCGACGCCAGATACGCAGTATTTT.

This clonotype was detected ten times or more. The CDR3 is CASSQNQGGETQYF. The CDR3 DNA reads TGTGCCAGCAGCCAAAACCAGGGTGGGGAGACCCAGTACTTC. The V call is TRBV7-8, the J call TRBJ2-5; perhaps TRBD1 as D (5 bases). This CDR3 comprises 14 residues. Germline V lookup: CDR1 SGHVS, CDR2 FQNEAQ. V was pared by 5 bases and J by 5 bases, with 15 bases between.

This clonotype was recorded many times. This rearrangement joins TRBV28 to TRBJ1-5; D gene unclear. CDR3 length: 14 amino acids. CDR1 MDHEN and CDR2 SYDVKM come from the germline V gene. Trimming cost V 7 bases and J 8 bases, with 18 bases left between them. CDR3 residues: CASTKSGEREPQHF. The CDR3 region has the DNA TGTGCCAGCACCAAATCTGGGGAACGGGAGCCCCAGCATTTT.

This clonotype appeared a few times. This rearrangement joins TRBV3-1 to TRBJ2-5; perhaps TRBD2 as D (8 bases). CDR1 and CDR2 (germline): LGHDT, YNNKEL (reference sequence). With 1 base removed from V and 5 bases from J, the gap between germline ends came to 17 bases. This CDR3 spans 16 amino acids. The CDR3 DNA follows: TGTGCCAGCAGCCAAGCCGGGAGGGGGCCTGGCGAGACCCAGTACTTC. Translated, it gives CASSQAGRGPGETQYF.

For this clonotype: This may come from a read error, since a much larger clone is one base off. This rearrangement joins TRBV13 to TRBJ2-5; D gene unclear. Germline V gene sequence: CDR1 PRHDT, CDR2 FYEKMQ (reference sequence). The CDR3 is 13 amino acids. V dropped 1 base and J dropped 5 bases, with 8 bases sitting between them. CDR3 sequence: CASSLAIIETQYF. The CDR3, as DNA: TGTGCCAGCAGCTTAGCCATAATTGAGACCCAGTACTTC.

This clonotype was observed many times. The V gene is TRBV28, the J gene TRBJ2-2, with D possibly matching TRBD1 (6 bases). CDR1 is MDHEN and CDR2 is SYDVKM in the germline V gene. V dropped 3 bases and J dropped 5 bases, with 16 bases sitting between them. The CDR3 totals 16 residues. In DNA form, the CDR3 reads TGTGCCAGCAGTTTCGCGATATCGACAGGAACCGGGGAGCTGTTTTTT. Encoded protein: CASSFAISTGTGELFF.

This clonotype was seen at least ten times. The rearrangement joins TRBV28 to TRBJ1-1; 8 positions match TRBD1. V was pared by 3 bases and J by 6 bases, with 6 bases of the junction left unmatched. Germline V gives CDR1 MDHEN, CDR2 SYDVKM. This CDR3 comprises 14 residues. CDR3 sequence (DNA): TGTGCCAGCAGTTTTGCAGGACAGGGCGCTGAAGCTTTCTTT. It specifies CASSFAGQGAEAFF.

This clonotype was counted ten times or more. This rearrangement joins TRBV28 to TRBJ2-7; TRBD2 agrees at 11 bases. The CDR3 is 15 amino acids. The germline V gene has CDR1 MDHEN and CDR2 SYDVKM. J lost 3 bases, V lost 6 bases, and 7 bases had no gene match. CDR3 coding DNA: TGTGCCAGCAGCCTGCTAGCGGGAGGAAACTACGAGCAGTACTTC. Protein product: CASSLLAGGNYEQYF.

The genes are TRBV30 and TRBJ2-5; TRBD1 is a possible D gene (5 bases). The germline V gene has CDR1 GTSNPN and CDR2 SVGIG (reference sequence). Trimming left V 2 bases short and J 1 base short, with 17 bases between. This CDR3 comprises 16 residues. CDR3 DNA: TGTGCCTGGAGTCCCGTTTACGTAAGGGGCCAAGAGACCCAGTACTTC. It codes for CAWSPVYVRGQETQYF.

This rearrangement joins TRBV3-1 to TRBJ2-6; 7 positions agree with TRBD1. CDR1 LGHDT and CDR2 YNNKEL come from the germline V gene (reference sequence). This CDR3 is 17 amino acids long. J was trimmed by 2 bases and V by 1 base; bases with no gene match: 5. DNA for the CDR3: TGTGCCAGCAGCCAAGTTACAGGGGTGGCTGGGGCCAACGTCCTGACTTTC. Encoded protein: CASSQVTGVAGANVLTF.

This clonotype showed up many times. At one end the junction does not follow the germline gene, possibly because of a read error. This chain uses TRBV28 with TRBJ2-7, with D perhaps TRBD1 (5 bases). CDR1 and CDR2 from the germline V gene are MDHEN and SYDVKM. The CDR3 sequence is 14 residues long. The CDR3 loop is CASSFRGFFYEQYF. In DNA, the CDR3 is TGTGCCAGCAGTTTTAGGGGTTTCTTTTACGAGCAGTACTTT.

This clonotype was detected ten times or more. The chain couples TRBV10-3 to TRBJ1-5; 10 nucleotides agree with TRBD1. Trimming at V came to 2 bases and at J to 7 bases, leaving 2 bases not matched to a gene. Germline CDR1 reads ENHRY; CDR2 reads SYGVKD. CDR3 length equals 14 residues. The CDR3 DNA reads TGTGCCATCAGTGAGGGGACAGGGGTACAGCCCCAGCATTTT. It yields the protein CAISEGTGVQPQHF.

Many counts were recorded for this clonotype. The rearrangement joins TRBV3-1 to TRBJ2-5; possible D gene TRBD2, 5 bases. Germline values: CDR1 LGHDT, CDR2 YNNKEL (reference sequence). V lost 1 base to trimming and J lost 6 bases, with 15 bases between them. The CDR3 has 15 amino acids. CDR3 amino acids: CASSQGVGLGKTQYF. The CDR3, as DNA: TGTGCCAGCAGCCAAGGCGTCGGACTCGGAAAGACCCAGTACTTC.

In its sample, this clonotype was seen many times. The chain employs TRBV27 and TRBJ2-2; no definite D call. Germline CDR1 is MNHEY and CDR2 is SMNVEV (reference sequence). V was trimmed by 2 bases and J by 7 bases, leaving 5 bases between them. This CDR3 region has 12 residues. CDR3 protein: CASSLTVGELFF. The DNA for the CDR3 is TGTGCCAGCAGTTTAACGGTCGGGGAGCTGTTTTTT.